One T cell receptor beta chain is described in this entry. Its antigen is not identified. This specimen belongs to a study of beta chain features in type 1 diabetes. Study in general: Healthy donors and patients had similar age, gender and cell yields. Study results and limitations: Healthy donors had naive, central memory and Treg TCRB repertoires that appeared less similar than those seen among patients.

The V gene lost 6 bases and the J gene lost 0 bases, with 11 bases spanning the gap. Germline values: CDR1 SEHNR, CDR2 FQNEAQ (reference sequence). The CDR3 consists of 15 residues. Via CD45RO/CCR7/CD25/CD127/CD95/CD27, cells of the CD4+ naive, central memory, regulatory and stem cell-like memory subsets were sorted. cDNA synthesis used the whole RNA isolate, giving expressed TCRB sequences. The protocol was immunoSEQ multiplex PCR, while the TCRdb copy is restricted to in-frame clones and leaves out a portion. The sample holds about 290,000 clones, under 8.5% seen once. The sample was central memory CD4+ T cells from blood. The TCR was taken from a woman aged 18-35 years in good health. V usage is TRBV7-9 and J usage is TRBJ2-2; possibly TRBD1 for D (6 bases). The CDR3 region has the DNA TGTGCCAGCAGGTCGAACAGGGCGAACACCGGGGAGCTGTTTTTT. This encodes CASRSNRANTGELFF.